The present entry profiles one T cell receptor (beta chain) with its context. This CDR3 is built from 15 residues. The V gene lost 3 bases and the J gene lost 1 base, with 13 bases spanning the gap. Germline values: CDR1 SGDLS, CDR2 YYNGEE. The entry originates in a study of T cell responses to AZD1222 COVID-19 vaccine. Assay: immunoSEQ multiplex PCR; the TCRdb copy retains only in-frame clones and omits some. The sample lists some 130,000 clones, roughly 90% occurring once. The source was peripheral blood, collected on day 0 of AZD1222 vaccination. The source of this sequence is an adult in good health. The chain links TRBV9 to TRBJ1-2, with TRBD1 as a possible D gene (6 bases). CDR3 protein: CASSEGGGGNYGYTF. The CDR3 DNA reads TGTGCCAGCAGCGAGGGAGGGGGAGGTAACTATGGCTACACCTTC.